The 17 T cell receptor beta chains reported below all come from one sample, sequenced in a study of cytomegalovirus exposure and HLA in healthy donors. PCR primers comprised 60 Vbeta and 13 Jbeta primers. Only in-frame clones appear in the TCRdb table, and some are missing; sequencing was by immunoSEQ multiplex PCR. Of approximately 240,000 clones in the sample, approximately 84% were seen once. Sample: PBMCs. The receptors here all came from a woman aged 40 to 49 in good health and CMV-seronegative.

The chain employs TRBV6-5 and TRBJ2-1, with a weak D call TRBD1 (6 bases). Trimming took off 4 bases at V and 7 bases at J, with 11 bases between the two ends. CDR1 is MNHEY, CDR2 SVGAGI, per germline. The CDR3 covers 13 residues. CDR3 bases: TGTGCCAGCAGTTCCCTACAGGGTAATGAGCAGTTCTTC. Its translation is CASSSLQGNEQFF.

About this clone itself: At one boundary the junction diverges from the germline segment, which might be a read error. This sequence joins TRBV7-9 and TRBJ2-3; the match to TRBD2 covers 15 bases. The CDR3 totals 18 residues. Germline V gives CDR1 SEHNR, CDR2 FQNEAQ (reference sequence). CDR3 region: CSSSAGLAGGVGTDTQYF. The CDR3 DNA sequence: TGTTCCAGCAGCGCGGGACTAGCGGGGGGAGTAGGCACAGATACGCAGTATTTT.

The chain is built from TRBV11-2 and TRBJ2-1, with 7 bases aligning to TRBD2. CDR3 length: 18 amino acids. With 0 bases clipped from V and 4 bases from J, the junction kept 12 bases outside the gene matches. In germline, CDR1 is SGHAT, CDR2 FQNNGV. This chain's CDR3 is CASSLEAPRLADYNEQFF. The CDR3 DNA reads TGTGCCAGCAGCTTAGAGGCCCCGAGGCTAGCGGATTACAATGAGCAGTTCTTC.

V is TRBV5-6 and J is TRBJ2-2; 12 nucleotides align to TRBD2. The CDR3 covers 19 residues. Germline values: CDR1 SGHDT, CDR2 YYEEEE. Trimming removed 0 bases from V and 0 bases from J; junction bases left unmatched: 6. The CDR3 sequence: CASSLALAGGPSNTGELFF. The CDR3 nucleotides are TGTGCCAGCAGCTTGGCCCTAGCGGGGGGGCCCTCGAACACCGGGGAGCTGTTTTTT.

This sequence joins TRBV5-6 and TRBJ1-2; 8 bases map to TRBD1. V gave up 0 bases and J gave up 3 bases; unmatched junction bases: 1. The V gene's germline CDR1 is SGHDT and CDR2 YYEEEE. The CDR3 has 14 amino acids. This CDR3 is CASSLVTGDYGYTF. For the CDR3, the DNA is TGTGCCAGCAGCTTGGTGACAGGGGACTATGGCTACACCTTC.

The rearrangement uses TRBV27 and TRBJ2-1; TRBD2 matches 14 bases. With V trimmed by 4 bases and J by 7 bases, 15 bases remained unmatched. Germline CDR1 reads MNHEY; CDR2 reads SMNVEV (reference sequence). The CDR3 runs 19 residues. CDR3 sequence: CASSSRTSGGPGRSNEQFF. In nucleotides, the CDR3 is TGTGCCAGCAGTTCCCGGACTAGCGGGGGGCCCGGCCGGTCGAATGAGCAGTTCTTC.

The rearrangement uses TRBV7-3 and TRBJ2-1; D gene uncertain. CDR3 size: 15 residues. CDR1 is SGHTA, CDR2 FQGTGA, per germline. V lost 4 bases and J lost 3, with 13 bases in between. The CDR3 sequence: CASSSQAFLYNEQFF. CDR3 nucleotides: TGTGCCAGCAGCTCCCAGGCGTTTCTCTACAATGAGCAGTTCTTC.

The chain joins TRBV2 to TRBJ1-5, with 9 bases identical to TRBD1. The ends lost 5 bases at V and 3 bases at J; junction bases unmatched: 5. CDR1 is SNHLY, CDR2 FYNNEI, per germline. This CDR3 contains 15 residues. CDR3 nucleotide sequence: TGTGCCAGCAGTTCACAGGGGGCGGCCAATCAGCCCCAGCATTTT. It specifies CASSSQGAANQPQHF.

This chain joins TRBV5-4 and TRBJ1-4, with 8 nucleotides matching TRBD1. V was clipped by 3 bases and J by 8 bases; unmatched bases: 3. Germline V gene data show CDR1 as SGHNT and CDR2 as YYREEE (reference sequence). The CDR3 is made up of 13 amino acids. The CDR3 nucleotides read TGTGCCAGCAGCTGGACAGGGAGCGAAAAACTGTTTTTT. Encoded protein: CASSWTGSEKLFF.

This rearrangement joins TRBV4-2 to TRBJ2-7, with D unresolved. The length of the CDR3 is 14 residues. V shed 0 bases and J shed 2 bases, with 8 bases lying between them. CDR1 LGHNA and CDR2 YNFKEQ come from the germline V gene. The CDR3 DNA reads as TGTGCCAGCAGCCAAGATCAGAAAACCTACGAGCAGTACTTC. Its translation: CASSQDQKTYEQYF.

This clone turned up a few times. This chain links TRBV11-2 with TRBJ1-1; the D gene is possibly TRBD1 (6 bases). This CDR3 spans 12 amino acids. Trimming stripped 5 bases from V and 7 bases from J, with 11 bases between. Germline V gene lookup returns CDR1 SGHAT and CDR2 FQNNGV. The DNA for the CDR3 is TGTGCCAGCAGCACAAGGGGGGGTGAAGCTTTCTTT. Residues: CASSTRGGEAFF.

This rearrangement joins TRBV19 to TRBJ2-3; 7 bases are shared with TRBD1. The V gene's germline CDR1 is LNHDA and CDR2 SQIVND (reference sequence). There are 15 residues in the CDR3. Trimming cost V 5 bases and J 4 bases; bases outside gene matches: 9. The CDR3 sequence: CASSDFGQAADTQYF. Written as DNA, the CDR3 is TGTGCCAGTAGTGATTTCGGACAGGCAGCAGATACGCAGTATTTT. Drawing the rest from reference TRBV19 and TRBJ2-3, the complete variable domain is DGGITQSPKYLFRKEGQNVTLSCEQNLNHDAMYWYRQDPGQGLRLIYYSQIVNDFQKGDIAEGYSVSREKKESFPLTVTSAQKNPTAFYLCASSDFGQAADTQYFGPGTRLTVL.

The chain couples TRBV2 to TRBJ1-1, with a tentative D call TRBD1 (6 bases). Per germline, CDR1 SNHLY and CDR2 FYNNEI. V was pared by 6 bases and J by 8 bases, with 13 bases between. This CDR3 is 12 amino acids long. The DNA for the CDR3 is TGTGCCAGCAGGATAGGGGGGGTAGAAGCTTTCTTT. Amino acid sequence: CASRIGGVEAFF. The full variable domain, in which reference TRBV2 and TRBJ1-1 provide the parts outside the CDR3, is EPEVTQTPSHQVTQMGQEVILRCVPISNHLYFYWYRQILGQKVEFLVSFYNNEISEKSEIFDDQFSVERPDGSNFTLKIRSTKLEDSAMYFCASRIGGVEAFFGQGTRLTVV.

This chain connects TRBV6-1 to TRBJ2-2; TRBD1 matches 10 bases. Trimming removed 6 bases from V and 9 bases from J; junction bases left unmatched: 4. This CDR3 spans 13 amino acids. Per germline, CDR1 MNHNS and CDR2 SASEGT. CDR3 loop: CASRDRGNRELFF. CDR3 in DNA: TGTGCCAGCAGGGACAGGGGGAACCGGGAGCTGTTTTTT.

This chain joins TRBV7-2 and TRBJ2-1; tentative D call: TRBD1 (6 bases). The CDR3 spans 12 residues. Germline assignment: CDR1 SGHTA and CDR2 FQGNSA. Trimming left V 4 bases short and J 15 bases short, with 16 bases between. The CDR3 sequence is CASSSWTARPFF. The CDR3 DNA reads as TGTGCCAGCAGCTCCTGGACAGCACGACCGTTCTTC.

The chain uses TRBV6-1 and TRBJ1-3; D possibly corresponds to TRBD1 (5 bases). V shed 5 bases and J shed 0 bases, with 11 bases lying between them. This CDR3 has 15 residues. Germline CDR1 reads MNHNS; CDR2 reads SASEGT. The CDR3 DNA is TGTGCCAGCAGTTTGGGGGGGTTCTCTGGAAACACCATATATTTT. It is translated as CASSLGGFSGNTIYF.

The chain is built from TRBV7-9 and TRBJ2-7; 9 bases line up with TRBD1. J was trimmed by 3 bases and V by 4 bases; bases with no gene match: 10. CDR3 length: 16 residues. Germline V lookup: CDR1 SEHNR, CDR2 FQNEAQ (reference sequence). The DNA of the CDR3 is TGTGCCAGCAGCTGGACAGGGGACTACTTGGGCTACGAGCAGTACTTC. Residues: CASSWTGDYLGYEQYF.